These 31 T cell receptor beta chains came from one sample sequenced in a study of blood T cells in healthy people across ages. Combining a sample-barcoded 5' primer with a J-beta primer mix, a second PCR ran for roughly 7 to 11 cycles. TCRdb reprocessed the 5' RACE reads via MiXCR and lists one record per CDR3 protein. This table holds 1.5 million to 2 million distinct CDR3 sequences, roughly 52% found once. The specimen sequenced was blood. These receptors all come from a woman between 40 and 55 years old in good health.

A few counts support this clonotype. V usage is TRBV6-5 and J usage is TRBJ2-7, with D perhaps TRBD1 or TRBD2 (5 bases each). The germline CDR1 and CDR2 sequences are MNHEY and SVGAGI. The CDR3 is 15 amino acids. Trimming pared 6 bases from V and 7 bases from J, leaving 22 bases between. The CDR3 bases are TGTGCCAGCAGCCGATCGAGGTCTGGGACGGGAGAGCAGTACTTC. This encodes CASSRSRSGTGEQYF.

This clonotype was counted only a few times. V usage is TRBV29-1 and J usage is TRBJ2-1; 10 bases line up with TRBD2. This CDR3 region has 17 residues. With 0 bases clipped from V and 5 bases from J, the junction kept 10 bases outside the gene matches. Germline values: CDR1 SQVTM, CDR2 ANQGSEA. The CDR3, as DNA: TGCAGCGTTGAAGATCCGGCGGCTAGCGGGGGAAACAATGAGCAGTTCTTC. It specifies CSVEDPAASGGNNEQFF.

J is TRBJ2-3 and V is TRBV20-1; D remains unclear. Germline CDR1 DFQATT, CDR2 SNEGSKA (reference sequence). The length of the CDR3 is 14 residues. The V gene lost 3 bases and the J gene lost 0 bases, with 10 bases spanning the gap. The CDR3: CSASVDSSTDTQYF. DNA for the CDR3: TGCAGTGCTAGTGTAGATTCTAGCACAGATACGCAGTATTTT.

The chain combines TRBV15 with TRBJ1-2; D gene unclear. Trimming shortened V by 3 bases and J by 1 base, and 12 bases separated the two germline ends. The germline CDR1 and CDR2 sequences are LNHNV and YYDKDF (reference sequence). This CDR3 spans 15 amino acids. This CDR3 reads CATSSLTPVNYGYTF. The CDR3 DNA reads as TGTGCCACCAGCAGTCTAACACCAGTTAACTATGGCTACACCTTC.

This clonotype was seen more than once but under ten times. The chain joins TRBV7-9 to TRBJ2-1; tentatively, D is TRBD2 (5 bases). Per the germline V gene, CDR1 is SEHNR and CDR2 is FQNEAQ (reference sequence). V was cut by 1 base and J by 5 bases, with 12 bases left in between. CDR3 size: 15 residues. CDR3 nucleotide sequence: TGTGCCAGCAGCTTAGGAAGAGGGCTAAACAATGAGCAGTTCTTC. This gives the protein CASSLGRGLNNEQFF.

This sequence joins TRBV20-1 and TRBJ2-7, with D possibly TRBD1 on 5 matching bases. In germline, CDR1 is DFQATT, CDR2 SNEGSKA (reference sequence). The V gene lost 6 bases and the J gene lost 6 bases, with 12 bases spanning the gap. The CDR3 extends over 11 amino acids. CDR3 nucleotides: TGCAGTGCAGTGACAGCCTCCGAGCAGTACTTC. Translated: CSAVTASEQYF.

The chain links TRBV14 to TRBJ2-4, with TRBD2 matching over 12 bases. The end of the DNA fits TRBJ2-7 better, so the J call may be wrong. The CDR3 totals 15 residues. Per germline, CDR1 SGHDN and CDR2 FVKESK. The CDR3 DNA reads TGTGCCAGCAGCCCCACTAGCGGGGGGCGCCACGAGCAGTACTTC. Residues: CASSPTSGGRHEQYF.

The chain has TRBV6-5 and TRBJ2-1; 10 nucleotides align to TRBD2. Trimming took 6 bases from V and 5 from J; bases not matched to a gene: 7. In germline, CDR1 is MNHEY, CDR2 SVGAGI. The CDR3 consists of 15 residues. CDR3 loop: CASRPSGGADNEQFF. As DNA, the CDR3 is TGTGCCAGCAGGCCAAGCGGGGGGGCCGACAATGAGCAGTTCTTC.

A few counts support this clonotype. The CDR3 loop reads CSVEDRGQGQYF. The CDR3, as DNA: TGCAGCGTTGAAGATCGGGGACAGGGACAGTACTTC. The chain uses TRBV29-1 and TRBJ2-7, with TRBD1 matching 9 bases. The germline V gene has CDR1 SQVTM and CDR2 ANQGSEA. Germline trimming cut 0 bases from V and 10 bases from J; bases unmatched to any gene: 4. This CDR3 has 12 residues.

The chain recombines TRBV2 with TRBJ2-6; D possibly corresponds to TRBD1 (6 bases). With 4 bases removed from V and 0 bases from J, the gap between germline ends came to 13 bases. The CDR3 has 17 residues. Germline values: CDR1 SNHLY, CDR2 FYNNEI. The CDR3 loop reads CASSGQDGRSGANVLTF. The CDR3 bases are TGTGCCAGCAGTGGACAGGACGGCCGCTCTGGGGCCAACGTCCTGACTTTC.

The genes are TRBV6-1 and TRBJ2-1; TRBD2 matches 15 bases. The trim removed 4 bases at V and 8 bases at J, leaving 9 bases unmatched. The CDR3 is 17 residues long. Germline V gene data show CDR1 as MNHNS and CDR2 as SASEGT. CDR3 nucleotide sequence: TGTGCCAGCAGTGTGTCAGGACTAGCGGGGGGGTTTTATGAGCAGTTCTTC. Translating it yields CASSVSGLAGGFYEQFF.

This clonotype appeared once. The chain carries TRBV4-1 and TRBJ2-1, with a possible D match to TRBD2 (6 bases). CDR3 length: 19 amino acids. Germline V gives CDR1 MGHRA, CDR2 YSYEKL. The V gene lost 4 bases and the J gene lost 10 bases, with 32 bases spanning the gap. The CDR3 DNA reads as TGCGCCAGCAGCCGCAAGATAGGTTTGGGACCTAGGGAGGTCAGGGAGCAGTTCTTC. It codes for CASSRKIGLGPREVREQFF.

This clonotype has only a few counts. This chain links TRBV4-3 with TRBJ1-2; a possible D gene is TRBD1 (5 bases). Germline CDR1 LGHNA, CDR2 YSLEER. V was clipped by 4 bases and J by 4 bases, with 19 bases between them. This CDR3 contains 16 residues. The CDR3 sequence: CASSLQPQGSAYGYTF. DNA of the CDR3: TGCGCCAGCAGCCTTCAACCTCAGGGCTCGGCCTATGGCTACACCTTC.

The chain links TRBV28 to TRBJ2-7; 14 bases map to TRBD2. The CDR3 covers 17 residues. Trimming removed 6 bases from V and 3 bases from J; junction bases left unmatched: 10. CDR1 and CDR2 (germline): MDHEN, SYDVKM. CDR3 sequence: CASSYIIGTSGSYEQYF. CDR3 nucleotide sequence: TGTGCCAGCAGCTATATCATCGGGACTAGCGGGAGCTACGAGCAGTACTTC.

The CDR3 DNA follows: TGCAGCGGGGGGGACAGAGGAACATTTGGCTACACCTTC. Its protein product is CSGGDRGTFGYTF. The V gene is TRBV29-1, the J gene TRBJ1-2; 7 bases align to TRBD1. Trimming removed 7 bases from V and 7 bases from J; junction bases left unmatched: 12. CDR3 length equals 13 residues. CDR1 is SQVTM and CDR2 is ANQGSEA in the germline V gene. The entire variable domain, with the rest obtained from reference TRBV29-1 and TRBJ1-2, is as follows: SAVISQKPSRDICQRGTSLTIQCQVDSQVTMMFWYRQQPGQSLTLIATANQGSEATYESGFVIDKFPISRPNLTFSTLTVSNMSPEDSSIYLCSGGDRGTFGYTFGSGTRLTVV.

This clonotype was seen a handful of times. This chain links TRBV20-1 with TRBJ2-5; D is uncertain. This CDR3 spans 13 amino acids. Trimming removed 2 bases at V and 0 bases at J, with 7 bases between. Germline values: CDR1 DFQATT, CDR2 SNEGSKA (reference sequence). The CDR3 DNA reads TGCAGTGCTAGAAGAGTTAACCAAGAGACCCAGTACTTC. Translation: CSARRVNQETQYF.

This clonotype was picked up many times. The junction departs from germline at one end; a sequencing error may be responsible. J is TRBJ1-5 and V is TRBV5-1; tentative D call: TRBD1 (5 bases). The CDR3 covers 13 residues. Germline-derived CDR1 and CDR2 are SGHRS and YFSETQ. This chain's CDR3 is CASSWDSNQPQHF. The CDR3 nucleotides are TGTGCCAGCAGTTGGGACAGCAATCAGCCCCAGCATTTT.

This clonotype came up once. The rearrangement uses TRBV5-1 and TRBJ2-1; 10 bases fit TRBD2. The CDR3 sequence is 16 residues long. Germline CDR1 reads SGHRS; CDR2 reads YFSETQ. V gave up 0 bases and J gave up 9 bases; unmatched junction bases: 9. The CDR3 reads CASSLGERGGLGEQFF. The CDR3 nucleotides are TGCGCCAGCAGCTTGGGGGAGCGGGGGGGCCTTGGTGAGCAGTTCTTC.

The CDR3 spells CSARDRAGVVRNEQFF. CDR3 in DNA: TGCAGTGCTAGAGATCGTGCGGGTGTGGTTAGGAATGAGCAGTTCTTC. The J gene is TRBJ2-1, the V gene TRBV20-1, with D possibly being TRBD2 (5 bases). CDR3 length: 16 amino acids. Trimming stripped 0 bases from V and 7 bases from J, with 19 bases between. Germline V lookup: CDR1 DFQATT, CDR2 SNEGSKA (reference sequence).

This clonotype turned up a few times. The chain has TRBV6-5 and TRBJ2-7; TRBD2 aligns across 7 bases. The trim removed 6 bases at V and 2 bases at J, leaving 7 bases unmatched. Germline V gene data show CDR1 as MNHEY and CDR2 as SVGAGI. The CDR3 is 14 residues long. CDR3 loop: CASSPYLAAYEQYF. For the CDR3, the DNA is TGTGCCAGCAGCCCGTATCTAGCGGCCTACGAGCAGTACTTC.

V is TRBV20-1 and J is TRBJ2-3, with D tentatively TRBD1 (6 bases). Germline CDR1 reads DFQATT; CDR2 reads SNEGSKA (reference sequence). The CDR3 runs 15 residues. The V and J ends lost 2 bases and 2 bases respectively, with 14 bases between them. CDR3 protein: CSARRWDTFTDTQYF. The CDR3 DNA reads as TGCAGTGCTAGACGATGGGACACCTTCACAGATACGCAGTATTTT.

This chain uses TRBV6-5 with TRBJ1-2; the D gene is possibly TRBD1 (6 bases). Germline V gene data show CDR1 as MNHEY and CDR2 as SVGAGI. V lost 0 bases to trimming and J lost 3 bases, with 17 bases between them. The CDR3 runs 17 residues. The CDR3 DNA is TGTGCCAGCAGTTACTCAGGGACACCTGCTTATGACTATGGCTACACCTTC. Encoded protein: CASSYSGTPAYDYGYTF.

This chain connects TRBV18 to TRBJ2-3; 8 nucleotides agree with TRBD1. This CDR3 is 16 amino acids long. V was clipped by 2 bases and J by 3 bases; unmatched bases: 7. Germline V gives CDR1 KGHSH, CDR2 LQKENI. The CDR3 spells CASSPLVQGETDTQYF. The CDR3 DNA follows: TGTGCCAGCTCACCATTGGTACAGGGGGAGACAGATACGCAGTATTTT. Variable domain in full (rest from reference TRBV18 and TRBJ2-3): NAGVMQNPRHLVRRRGQEARLRCSPMKGHSHVYWYRQLPEEGLKFMVYLQKENIIDESGMPKERFSAEFPKEGPSILRIQQVVRGDSAAYFCASSPLVQGETDTQYFGPGTRLTVL.

This clonotype was counted once. The chain carries TRBV2 and TRBJ2-1; D tentatively fits TRBD1 or TRBD2 (5 bases each). Germline loops: CDR1 SNHLY, CDR2 FYNNEI. V gave up 4 bases and J gave up 2 bases, with 12 bases separating them. CDR3 length: 15 residues. CDR3 loop: CASSVKRGAYNEQFF. The CDR3 region has the DNA TGTGCCAGCAGTGTTAAGCGAGGGGCCTACAATGAGCAGTTCTTC.

This chain joins TRBV2 and TRBJ2-5; TRBD2 agrees at 8 bases. The CDR3 runs to 16 residues. Germline V lookup: CDR1 SNHLY, CDR2 FYNNEI. The V and J ends lost 7 bases and 2 bases, in that order; junction bases with no gene match: 12. This chain's CDR3 is CASTEGSGGYQETQYF. The CDR3 nucleotides are TGTGCCAGCACCGAGGGGAGCGGGGGTTATCAAGAGACCCAGTACTTC.

The rearrangement links TRBV12-3 or TRBV12-4 to TRBJ2-5; the D is unclear. The CDR3 sequence is 17 residues long. V lost 5 bases and J 1 base, leaving 20 bases between the germline ends. The CDR3: CASSPGVVHSSQETQYF. The CDR3 DNA follows: TGTGCCAGCAGTCCGGGCGTGGTACATTCTAGCCAAGAGACCCAGTACTTC.

V gene TRBV6-4 combines with J gene TRBJ2-5; D possibly matches TRBD1 or TRBD2 (5 bases each). CDR1 MRHNA and CDR2 SNTAGT come from the germline V gene. The CDR3 covers 13 residues. V was pared by 3 bases and J by 4 bases, with 9 bases between. Here the CDR3 reads CASSEGPRETQYF. The CDR3 DNA sequence: TGTGCCAGCAGTGAGGGACCCAGAGAGACCCAGTACTTC.

This clonotype was seen a few times. The chain links TRBV7-2 to TRBJ2-3; possible D gene TRBD1, 6 bases. This CDR3 region has 16 residues. V shed 0 bases and J shed 2 bases, with 12 bases lying between them. Germline V gives CDR1 SGHTA, CDR2 FQGNSA. CDR3 DNA: TGTGCCAGCAGCTTAGCGGGGGCCCAACTCACAGATACGCAGTATTTT. Amino acids: CASSLAGAQLTDTQYF.

This chain joins TRBV3-1 and TRBJ2-5; the match to TRBD2 covers 7 bases. Per germline, CDR1 LGHDT and CDR2 YNNKEL (reference sequence). The CDR3 runs to 16 residues. V shed 2 bases and J 5 bases; nucleotides not matched to a gene: 11. CDR3 in DNA: TGTGCCAGCAGCCAATTTGCGGGGGAGTTGAGCGAGACCCAGTACTTC. Its protein is CASSQFAGELSETQYF.

This clonotype was counted only a few times. The chain employs TRBV7-2 and TRBJ1-5; D is unresolved. This CDR3 spans 13 amino acids. V lost 0 bases and J 7 bases, leaving 7 bases between the germline ends. Germline CDR1 and CDR2: SGHTA and FQGNSA. The CDR3 loop is CASSLARSQPQHF. The CDR3 DNA reads as TGTGCCAGCAGCTTAGCTAGAAGCCAGCCCCAGCATTTT.

The J gene is TRBJ1-2, the V gene TRBV5-1; TRBD1 matches 7 bases. Unmatched junction bases numbered 8, after V lost 0 bases and J lost 3 bases. The germline CDR1 and CDR2 sequences are SGHRS and YFSETQ. CDR3 length: 16 residues. The CDR3, as DNA: TGCGCCAGCAGCTTGGGGCCAGGGGGAGATTACTATGGCTACACCTTC. As protein: CASSLGPGGDYYGYTF.